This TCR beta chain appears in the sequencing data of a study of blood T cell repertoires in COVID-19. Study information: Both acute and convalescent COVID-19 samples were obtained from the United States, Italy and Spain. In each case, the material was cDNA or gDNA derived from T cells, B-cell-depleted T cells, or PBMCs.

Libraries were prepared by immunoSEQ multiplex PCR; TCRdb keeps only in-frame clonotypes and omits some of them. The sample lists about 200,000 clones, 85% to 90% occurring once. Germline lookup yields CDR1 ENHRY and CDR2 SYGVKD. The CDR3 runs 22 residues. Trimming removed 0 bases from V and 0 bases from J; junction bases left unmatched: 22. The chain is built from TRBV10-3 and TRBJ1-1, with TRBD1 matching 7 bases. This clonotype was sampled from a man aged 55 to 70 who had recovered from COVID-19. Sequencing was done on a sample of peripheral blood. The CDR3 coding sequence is TGTGCCATCAGTGAGTCGAAAGGGGGCGCAATCTCTCGACCCTACCTGAACACTGAAGCTTTCTTT. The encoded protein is CAISESKGGAISRPYLNTEAFF.